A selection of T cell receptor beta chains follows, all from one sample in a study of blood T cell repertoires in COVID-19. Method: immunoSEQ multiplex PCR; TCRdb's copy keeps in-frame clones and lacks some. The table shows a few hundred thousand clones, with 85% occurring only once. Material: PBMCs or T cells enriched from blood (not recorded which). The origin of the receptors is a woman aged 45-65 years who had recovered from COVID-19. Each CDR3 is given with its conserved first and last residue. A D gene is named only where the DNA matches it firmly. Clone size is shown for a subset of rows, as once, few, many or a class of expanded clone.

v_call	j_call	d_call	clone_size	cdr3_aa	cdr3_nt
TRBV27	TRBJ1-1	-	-	CASSPGLRGNTEAFF	TGTGCCAGCAGCCCGGGGCTCAGGGGGAACACTGAAGCTTTCTTT
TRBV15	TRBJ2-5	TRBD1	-	CATSRFRTGGQETQYF	TGTGCCACCAGCAGATTTCGGACAGGGGGCCAAGAGACCCAGTACTTC
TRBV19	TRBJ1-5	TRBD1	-	CASATGGSQPQHF	TGTGCCAGTGCTACAGGGGGCAGTCAGCCCCAGCATTTT
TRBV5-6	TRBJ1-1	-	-	CASSLQTEAFF	TGTGCCAGCAGCTTGCAGACTGAAGCTTTCTTT
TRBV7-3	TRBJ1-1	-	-	CASSFPGDTEAFF	TGTGCCAGCAGCTTCCCCGGTGACACTGAAGCTTTCTTT
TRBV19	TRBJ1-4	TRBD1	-	CASRQGGEKLFF	TGTGCCAGTAGACAGGGGGGAGAAAAACTGTTTTTT
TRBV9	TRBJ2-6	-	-	CASSGRTESRDGANVLTF	TGTGCCAGCAGCGGACGGACGGAGTCCAGGGATGGGGCCAACGTCCTGACTTTC
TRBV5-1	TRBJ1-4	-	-	CASSPWREGEKLFF	TGCGCCAGCAGCCCGTGGCGGGAGGGTGAAAAACTGTTTTTT
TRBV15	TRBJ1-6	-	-	CATSRRDSPLHF	TGTGCCACCAGCAGGCGGGATTCACCCCTCCACTTT
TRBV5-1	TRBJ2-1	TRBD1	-	CASSIHRGRGNEQFF	TGCGCCAGCAGCATACACAGGGGGCGCGGGAATGAGCAGTTCTTC
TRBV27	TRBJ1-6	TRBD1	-	CASSWGTAVYNSPLHF	TGTGCCAGCAGTTGGGGGACAGCTGTCTATAATTCACCCCTCCACTTT
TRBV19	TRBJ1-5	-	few	CASSEGASPNQPQHF	TGTGCCAGTAGTGAAGGGGCCTCTCCTAATCAGCCCCAGCATTTT
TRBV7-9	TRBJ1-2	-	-	CASSLVGPTYGYTF	TGTGCCAGCAGCTTAGTTGGGCCCACCTATGGCTACACCTTC
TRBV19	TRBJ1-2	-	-	CASSPGEGDYGYTF	TGTGCCAGTTCACCGGGGGAAGGCGACTATGGCTACACCTTC
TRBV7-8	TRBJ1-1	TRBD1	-	CASSPRQGFYTEAFF	TGTGCCAGCAGCCCACGACAGGGGTTTTACACTGAAGCTTTCTTT
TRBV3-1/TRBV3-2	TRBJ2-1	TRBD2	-	CASSLTSGRASHNEQFF	TGTGCCAGCAGCCTCACTAGCGGGAGGGCCTCCCACAATGAGCAGTTCTTC
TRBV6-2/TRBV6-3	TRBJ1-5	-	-	CASSYRIQGGQPQHF	TGTGCCAGCAGTTATCGTATTCAGGGAGGTCAGCCCCAGCATTTT
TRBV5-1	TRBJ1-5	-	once	CASSLDQGTQPQHF	TGCGCCAGCAGCTTGGATCAGGGGACGCAGCCCCAGCATTTT
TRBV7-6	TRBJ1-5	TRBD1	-	CASSLGRGQDQPQHF	TGTGCCAGCAGCCTGGGCAGGGGGCAAGATCAGCCCCAGCATTTT
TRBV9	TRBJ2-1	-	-	CASSVPAGRQYNSYNEQFF	TGTGCCAGCAGCGTACCGGCCGGTAGACAGTATAACTCCTACAATGAGCAGTTCTTC
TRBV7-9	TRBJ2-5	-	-	CASSPGTASGAQYF	TGTGCCAGCAGCCCCGGGACAGCTTCGGGGGCCCAGTACTTC
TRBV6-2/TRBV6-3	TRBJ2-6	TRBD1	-	CASSQGESGANVLTF	TGTGCCAGCAGCCAGGGGGAGTCTGGGGCCAACGTCCTGACTTTC
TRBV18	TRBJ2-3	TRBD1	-	CASSPQTGINTQYF	TGTGCCAGCTCACCCCAGACAGGGATCAATACGCAGTATTTT
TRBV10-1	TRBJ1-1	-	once	CASSKQGSEAFF	TGCGCCAGCAGTAAACAGGGCTCTGAAGCTTTCTTT
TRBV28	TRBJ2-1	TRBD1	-	CASSPRTGGSYNEQFF	TGTGCCAGCAGTCCCCGGACAGGGGGCTCCTACAATGAGCAGTTCTTC
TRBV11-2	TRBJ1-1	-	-	CASSLFVGSTEAFF	TGTGCCAGCAGCTTATTCGTGGGGAGCACTGAAGCTTTCTTT
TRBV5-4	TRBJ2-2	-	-	CASSLNSLVTGELFF	TGTGCCAGCAGCTTAAACAGCCTCGTTACCGGGGAGCTGTTTTTT
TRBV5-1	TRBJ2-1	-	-	CASSLEPLALTSYNEQFF	TGCGCCAGCAGCTTGGAACCCCTAGCGTTAACCTCCTACAATGAGCAGTTCTTC
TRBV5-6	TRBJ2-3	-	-	CASSLDRQRGTDTQYF	TGTGCCAGCAGCTTGGACAGACAAAGAGGGACAGATACGCAGTATTTT
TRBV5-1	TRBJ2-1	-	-	CASSLGTDGYEQFF	TGCGCCAGCAGCTTGGGGACAGACGGGTATGAGCAGTTCTTC
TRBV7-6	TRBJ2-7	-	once	CASSSQQGYEQYF	TGTGCCAGCAGCTCGCAACAGGGCTACGAGCAGTACTTC
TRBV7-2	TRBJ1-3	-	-	CASSLVAASSGNTIYF	TGTGCCAGCAGCTTAGTAGCGGCCAGCTCTGGAAACACCATATATTTT
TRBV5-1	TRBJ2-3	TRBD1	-	CASSLTGADTQYF	TGCGCCAGCAGCCTAACAGGGGCAGATACGCAGTATTTT
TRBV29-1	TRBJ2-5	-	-	CSVDGGETQYF	TGCAGCGTTGACGGCGGGGAGACCCAGTACTTC
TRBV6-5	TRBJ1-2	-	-	CASSYSLLGGNYGYTF	TGTGCCAGCAGTTACTCGTTACTGGGGGGAAACTATGGCTACACCTTC
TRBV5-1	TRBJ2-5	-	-	CASSLEDSSVTQYF	TGCGCCAGCAGCTTAGAGGACTCCTCCGTTACCCAGTACTTC
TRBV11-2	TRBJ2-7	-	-	CASSYHGQNPYEQYF	TGTGCCAGCAGTTACCACGGACAGAACCCTTACGAGCAGTACTTC
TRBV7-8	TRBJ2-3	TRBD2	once	CASSSRREGSTDTQYF	TGTGCCAGCAGCTCCCGGCGGGAGGGGAGCACAGATACGCAGTATTTT
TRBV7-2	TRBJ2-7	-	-	CASSLAPLPYEQYF	TGTGCCAGCAGCTTAGCCCCCCTTCCCTACGAGCAGTACTTC
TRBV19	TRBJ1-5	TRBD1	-	CASSKDRGLQPQHF	TGTGCCAGTAGTAAGGACAGGGGGCTTCAGCCCCAGCATTTT
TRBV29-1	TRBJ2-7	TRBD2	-	CSVGAAGGTYEQYF	TGCAGCGTTGGCGCAGCGGGGGGTACCTACGAGCAGTACTTC
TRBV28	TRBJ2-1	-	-	CASSVRDKDNEQFF	TGTGCCAGCAGCGTCCGGGACAAAGACAATGAGCAGTTCTTC
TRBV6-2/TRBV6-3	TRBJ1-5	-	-	CASSKDNSNQPQHF	TGTGCCAGCAGTAAAGACAATAGCAATCAGCCCCAGCATTTT
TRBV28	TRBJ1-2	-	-	CASLNPANYGYTF	TGTGCCAGCCTCAACCCGGCTAACTATGGCTACACCTTC
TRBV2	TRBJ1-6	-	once	CASSQVDSNSPLHF	TGTGCCAGCAGTCAGGTGGACAGTAATTCACCCCTCCACTTT
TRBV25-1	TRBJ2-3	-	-	CASSSPTRGTDTQYF	TGTGCCAGCAGTTCTCCCACGAGGGGGACAGATACGCAGTATTTT
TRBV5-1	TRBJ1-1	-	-	CASSSETYTEAFF	TGCGCCAGCAGCTCAGAGACATACACTGAAGCTTTCTTT
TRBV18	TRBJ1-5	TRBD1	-	CASSLGGTGTNQPQHF	TGTGCCAGCTCGCTCGGGGGGACAGGGACAAATCAGCCCCAGCATTTT
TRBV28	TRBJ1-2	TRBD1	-	CASSSRGQPNYGYTF	TGTGCCAGCAGCTCTAGGGGACAGCCTAACTATGGCTACACCTTC
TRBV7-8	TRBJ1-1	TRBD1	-	CASSIRTGNEAFF	TGTGCCAGCAGCATCAGGACAGGAAATGAAGCTTTCTTT
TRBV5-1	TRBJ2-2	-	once	CASSLGPGQNTGELFF	TGCGCCAGCAGCTTGGGACCGGGACAGAACACCGGGGAGCTGTTTTTT
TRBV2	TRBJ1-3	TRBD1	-	CASSEPPKGARAGNTIYF	TGTGCCAGCAGTGAACCCCCCAAGGGGGCTAGGGCTGGAAACACCATATATTTT
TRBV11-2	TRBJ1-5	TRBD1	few	CASSYRGNQPQHF	TGTGCCAGCAGTTACAGGGGAAATCAGCCCCAGCATTTT